The 10 T cell receptor beta chains reported below all come from one sample, sequenced in a study of early T cells in non-severe SARS-CoV-2 infection. One entry per CDR3 protein, called by TCRdb with MiXCR from the 5' RACE reads. The sample carries fewer than 120,000 distinct CDR3 sequences, approximately 12% recorded once. The sequenced sample was whole blood, obtained at baseline. The receptors stem from an adult who was a healthcare worker with PCR-confirmed SARS-CoV-2 infection or an uninfected control (not recorded which).

The rearrangement links TRBV18 to TRBJ2-1, with D perhaps TRBD2 (5 bases). CDR1 is KGHSH and CDR2 is LQKENI in the germline V gene. V lost 0 bases, J lost 8 bases, and 5 bases lay in between. The CDR3 length is 12 residues. CDR3 sequence (DNA): TGTGCCAGCTCACCACCTAGCGATGAGCAGTTCTTC. This gives the protein CASSPPSDEQFF.

This clonotype was picked up a small number of times. CDR3 in amino acids: CASSEALHGAGGPRDTQYF. CDR3 sequence (DNA): TGTGCCAGCAGTGAAGCGCTTCACGGAGCGGGAGGGCCTAGGGATACGCAGTATTTT. V usage is TRBV6-1 and J usage is TRBJ2-3; 10 bases are a match to TRBD2. Germline V CDR1 and CDR2: MNHNS, SASEGT. V was pared by 0 bases and J by 6 bases, with 15 bases of the junction left unmatched. This CDR3 comprises 19 residues.

The chain joins TRBV25-1 to TRBJ2-7; TRBD1 matches at 8 bases. Germline loops: CDR1 MGHDK, CDR2 SYGVNS. V shed 3 bases, J shed 7 bases, and the junction held 8 bases outside the gene matches. The CDR3 loop spans 14 amino acids. In DNA form, the CDR3 reads TGTGCCAGCAGTGAGGGGCAGGGGGCGGAGGAGCAGTACTTC. Residues: CASSEGQGAEEQYF.

This clonotype was observed a handful of times. The chain joins TRBV13 to TRBJ2-7, with no clear D. Germline-derived CDR1 and CDR2 are PRHDT and FYEKMQ (reference sequence). Trimming removed 7 bases from V and 0 bases from J, with 13 bases in between. The CDR3 has 14 amino acids. CDR3 bases: TGTGCCAGCACCCTAGACCGCATCTCCTACGAGCAGTACTTC. Translating it yields CASTLDRISYEQYF.

This clonotype was detected many times. This chain links TRBV10-2 with TRBJ1-5, with 10 nucleotides matching TRBD1. CDR3 length: 15 residues. The V gene's germline CDR1 is WSHSY and CDR2 SAAADI. The V and J ends lost 7 bases and 3 bases, in that order; junction bases with no gene match: 6. The CDR3 DNA reads as TGCGCCAGCAACCCCGGGACAGGGGACAATCAGCCCCAGCATTTT. It codes for CASNPGTGDNQPQHF.

In its sample, this clonotype was seen a few times. V usage is TRBV28 and J usage is TRBJ2-1, with 11 bases that match TRBD2. V trimming: 5 bases; J trimming: 6 bases; junction bases outside the gene matches: 6. Germline-derived CDR1 and CDR2 are MDHEN and SYDVKM. The CDR3 consists of 15 residues. CDR3 sequence (DNA): TGTGCCAGCAGTCTCGGGACTAGCGGTATCAATGAGCAGTTCTTC. This translates into CASSLGTSGINEQFF.

The V and J genes are TRBV6-1 and TRBJ1-2; TRBD1 matches at 10 bases. V dropped 3 bases and J dropped 2; count of bases not matched to a gene: 3. Germline V gene data show CDR1 as MNHNS and CDR2 as SASEGT. This CDR3 is built from 15 residues. CDR3 sequence (DNA): TGTGCCAGCAGTGAGGGACAGGGGAGGAACTATGGCTACACCTTC. Translated, it gives CASSEGQGRNYGYTF.

This clonotype occurred a few times. The CDR3 DNA is TGCAGCGTTGTAACTCCACTTTCCTACGAGCAGTACTTC. This encodes CSVVTPLSYEQYF. V gene TRBV29-1 combines with J gene TRBJ2-7, with D uncertain. V was cut by 4 bases and J by 1 base, with 11 bases left in between. CDR1 is SQVTM and CDR2 is ANQGSEA in the germline V gene. The length of the CDR3 is 13 residues.

There are many counts of this clonotype. The genes are TRBV6-5 and TRBJ2-2; D is uncertain. V was trimmed by 2 bases and J by 4 bases, leaving 8 bases between them. The CDR3 has 14 residues. CDR1 and CDR2 (germline): MNHEY, SVGAGI. DNA for the CDR3: TGTGCCAGCAGTTACGCACAGTCCACCGGGGAGCTGTTTTTT. It encodes CASSYAQSTGELFF.

The chain is built from TRBV18 and TRBJ2-3; D is ambiguous. This CDR3 has 15 residues. V lost 0 bases to trimming and J lost 0 bases, with 7 bases between them. Germline values: CDR1 KGHSH, CDR2 LQKENI. The DNA for the CDR3 is TGTGCCAGCTCACCACCGTCCCATAGCACAGATACGCAGTATTTT. Protein product: CASSPPSHSTDTQYF. Full variable domain (rest looked up from reference TRBV18 and TRBJ2-3): NAGVMQNPRHLVRRRGQEARLRCSPMKGHSHVYWYRQLPEEGLKFMVYLQKENIIDESGMPKERFSAEFPKEGPSILRIQQVVRGDSAAYFCASSPPSHSTDTQYFGPGTRLTVL.